This T cell receptor (beta chain) was documented in a study of blood T cell repertoires in COVID-19. Background on the study: Samples of COVID-19 (acute and convalescent) were obtained from the United States, Italy and Spain. PBMCs, B-cell-depleted T cells, or T cells were the source of the cDNA or gDNA that made up the material.

The CDR3 has 14 amino acids. V dropped 7 bases and J dropped 0; count of bases not matched to a gene: 3. From germline, CDR1 is LNHDA and CDR2 SQIVND (reference sequence). Original handling: Researchers report that nucleated cell counts were estimated from reference gene primer amplification. Produced via immunoSEQ multiplex PCR; TCRdb's table is partial and in-frame only. The V and J calls and the clone size are those of that table, but D and trimming were determined from the DNA. The sample carries about 87,000 clones, roughly 86% recorded once. V gene TRBV19 combines with J gene TRBJ2-1, with 7 bases fitting TRBD2. The sample taken for sequencing was peripheral blood. The TCR sequence derives from a middle-aged man with acute or convalescent COVID-19. This chain's CDR3 is CASTSGISYNEQFF. CDR3 sequence (DNA): TGTGCCAGTACGAGCGGGATCTCCTACAATGAGCAGTTCTTC. The variable domain in full, completed from reference TRBV19 and TRBJ2-1, reads DGGITQSPKYLFRKEGQNVTLSCEQNLNHDAMYWYRQDPGQGLRLIYYSQIVNDFQKGDIAEGYSVSREKKESFPLTVTSAQKNPTAFYLCASTSGISYNEQFFGPGTRLTVL.